This T cell receptor (beta chain) came from a study of cytotoxic CD8 clonotypes in ibrutinib-treated CLL. Study-wide results and caveats: Investigators sampled sustained-remission and progressing patients at differing times. Clonality climbed at ibrutinib response, then dropped toward baseline at progression.

Data came from immunoSEQ multiplex PCR; TCRdb stores just in-frame clones and leaves some out. Here the sample spans roughly 200,000 clones, over 60% being singletons. In regard to this clone: The antigen remains unidentified.

The receptor was isolated from a human donor with chronic lymphocytic leukemia. Sequenced here: PBMCs, sampled after 24 months of ibrutinib treatment.

Here the CDR3 reads CASSQDQGFKAFF. CDR3 bases: TGCGCCAGCAGCCAAGATCAGGGTTTTAAGGCTTTCTTT. The genes are TRBV4-3 and TRBJ1-1; tentative D call: TRBD1 (5 bases). CDR1 LGHNA and CDR2 YSLEER come from the germline V gene. Deletions cut 0 bases from V and 11 bases from J, with 13 bases between. The CDR3 totals 13 residues.